The clone carrying this T cell receptor (beta chain) was counted at least ten times. These data belong to a study of metastatic and nonmetastatic thyroid tumors. The germline V gene has CDR1 SGHTA and CDR2 FQGNSA. The germline V and J ends were trimmed by 6 bases and 2 bases, with 13 bases remaining between them. The CDR3 length is 14 residues. TCRdb reanalyzed the PCR reads with MiXCR. The data show roughly 14,000 clones, about 34% seen once. Every patient underwent thyroid surgery untreated. Sequencing used tumor tissue. This TCR came from a male donor with papillary thyroid cancer or a benign thyroid nodule (not recorded which). Some clones in this sample may be carry-over from other donors' samples. The chain employs TRBV7-2 and TRBJ1-1, with a tentative D call TRBD1 (5 bases). The CDR3 nucleotides read TGTGCCAGCAGACCGGGACTTTCCAACACTGAAGCTTTCTTT. The encoded protein is CASRPGLSNTEAFF.